These 22 T cell receptor beta chains share one sample of origin, sequenced in a study of blood T cell repertoires in COVID-19. Libraries were prepared by immunoSEQ multiplex PCR; TCRdb keeps only in-frame clonotypes and omits some of them. The table has about 160,000 clones, approximately 86% seen once. What was sequenced was peripheral blood. These receptors were taken from a man in his fifties or sixties with active or convalescent COVID-19.

This clone was seen only once. The chain uses TRBV7-2 and TRBJ1-2; 8 nucleotides agree with TRBD1. CDR3 size: 15 residues. V was clipped by 1 base and J by 2 bases; unmatched bases: 3. The V gene's germline CDR1 is SGHTA and CDR2 FQGNSA. For the CDR3, the DNA is TGTGCCAGCAGCTTAGATGGACAGGGAAACTATGGCTACACCTTC. The encoded protein is CASSLDGQGNYGYTF.

The gene calls are TRBV4-2 and TRBJ1-1; maybe TRBD1 (5 bases). V shed 4 bases and J shed 5 bases, with 23 bases lying between them. Germline CDR1 LGHNA, CDR2 YNFKEQ. The CDR3 is 17 residues long. The CDR3 loop reads CASSPAPFVGQVTEAFF. The DNA of the CDR3 is TGTGCCAGCAGCCCCGCTCCCTTTGTGGGGCAGGTTACTGAAGCTTTCTTT.

This clone has only one observation. CDR3 coding DNA: TGTGCCAGCAGCTCCGGGCCAGCGGGGGCCTACAATGAGCAGTTCTTC. It codes for CASSSGPAGAYNEQFF. This chain links TRBV7-2 with TRBJ2-1; 8 nucleotides agree with TRBD2. Germline V CDR1 and CDR2: SGHTA, FQGNSA. V was clipped by 4 bases and J by 2 bases; unmatched bases: 7. The CDR3 is made up of 16 amino acids.

The chain uses TRBV2 and TRBJ1-5, with TRBD1 matching over 12 bases. V trimming: 6 bases; J trimming: 5 bases; junction bases outside the gene matches: 5. The CDR3 has 15 amino acids. Germline CDR1 SNHLY, CDR2 FYNNEI. The CDR3 DNA sequence: TGTGCCAGCAGAGCGGGACAGGGGGCGCATCAGCCCCAGCATTTT. It specifies CASRAGQGAHQPQHF.

The V call is TRBV5-1, the J call TRBJ2-7; 7 positions agree with TRBD2. V lost 0 bases, J lost 3 bases, and 6 bases stayed unmatched. This CDR3 region has 15 residues. The germline gives CDR1 SGHRS, CDR2 YFSETQ. CDR3 coding DNA: TGCGCCAGCAGCTTGGAAAAAATAGCGGGCTACGAGCAGTACTTC. Its protein product is CASSLEKIAGYEQYF.

The rearrangement links TRBV9 to TRBJ2-7; 7 bases are a match to TRBD2. V lost 3 bases, J lost 0 bases, and 3 bases stayed unmatched. This CDR3 comprises 14 residues. Germline V gene data show CDR1 as SGDLS and CDR2 as YYNGEE. CDR3 amino acids: CASSARTSSYEQYF. CDR3 nucleotides: TGTGCCAGCAGCGCCAGGACTAGCTCCTACGAGCAGTACTTC. The full variable domain, with the rest looked up from reference TRBV9 and TRBJ2-7, is DSGVTQTPKHLITATGQRVTLRCSPRSGDLSVYWYQQSLDQGLQFLIQYYNGEERAKGNILERFSAQQFPDLHSELNLSSLELGDSALYFCASSARTSSYEQYFGPGTRLTVT.

The V call is TRBV5-1, the J call TRBJ2-1, with 7 bases lining up with TRBD1. The CDR3 runs 15 residues. CDR1 is SGHRS and CDR2 is YFSETQ in the germline V gene. Unmatched junction bases numbered 2, after V lost 0 bases and J lost 2 bases. The CDR3 DNA reads TGCGCCAGCAGCTTGGTACAGGGGCCCTACAATGAGCAGTTCTTC. Translated, it gives CASSLVQGPYNEQFF.

V gene TRBV3-1 (or the pseudogene TRBV3-2) combines with J gene TRBJ1-2, with 7 bases identical to TRBD1. Per the germline V gene, CDR1 is LGHDT and CDR2 is YNNKEL (reference sequence). J lost 2 bases, V lost 4 bases, and 4 bases had no gene match. The CDR3 has 14 residues. CDR3 in amino acids: CASSPRTGNYGYTF. CDR3 in DNA: TGTGCCAGCAGCCCCCGGACAGGAAACTATGGCTACACCTTC.

The rearrangement joins TRBV3-1 (or the pseudogene TRBV3-2) to TRBJ1-2, with 7 bases fitting TRBD1. The CDR3 has 13 residues. The ends lost 2 bases at V and 6 bases at J; junction bases unmatched: 3. Germline-derived CDR1 and CDR2 are LGHDT and YNNKEL (reference sequence). CDR3 residues: CASSQSGGNGYTF. The CDR3 nucleotides are TGTGCCAGCAGCCAATCAGGGGGGAATGGCTACACCTTC.

The V call is TRBV19, the J call TRBJ2-2; 11 bases are a match to TRBD1. The CDR3 length is 16 residues. Per germline, CDR1 LNHDA and CDR2 SQIVND (reference sequence). The V gene end was trimmed by 5 bases and the J gene end by 7 bases; junction bases not matched to a gene: 9. The CDR3 DNA follows: TGTGCCAGTAGTTTACAAGGGACAGGGGGAGGCGGGGAGCTGTTTTTT. The encoded protein is CASSLQGTGGGGELFF.

The chain combines TRBV7-3 with TRBJ2-2; possibly TRBD2 for D (6 bases). Germline V gene lookup returns CDR1 SGHTA and CDR2 FQGTGA. CDR3 length equals 14 residues. The germline V and J ends were trimmed by 5 bases and 1 base, with 8 bases remaining between them. CDR3 sequence reads: CASSQGLNTGELFF. DNA of the CDR3: TGTGCCAGCAGCCAGGGACTGAACACCGGGGAGCTGTTTTTT.

This chain uses TRBV2 with TRBJ2-3; 7 bases align to TRBD1. J was trimmed by 6 bases and V by 6 bases; bases with no gene match: 6. Germline V gene data show CDR1 as SNHLY and CDR2 as FYNNEI. This CDR3 has 13 residues. This CDR3 reads CASRQGISDTQYF. For the CDR3, the DNA is TGTGCCAGCAGACAGGGGATATCGGATACGCAGTATTTT.

The chain couples TRBV4-2 to TRBJ2-3, with unresolved D. The CDR3 totals 16 residues. Trimming removed 1 base from V and 0 bases from J, with 11 bases in between. Germline CDR1 and CDR2: LGHNA and YNFKEQ. The CDR3 nucleotides are TGTGCCAGCAGCCAAGCCCTAGGTGAGAGCACAGATACGCAGTATTTT. Translated: CASSQALGESTDTQYF.

The V gene is TRBV4-1, the J gene TRBJ2-1; 7 bases map to TRBD2. The V gene's germline CDR1 is MGHRA and CDR2 YSYEKL. The CDR3 sequence is 15 residues long. V dropped 6 bases and J dropped 4; count of bases not matched to a gene: 9. The CDR3 DNA reads TGCGCCAGCAGAACCATCGGGACTAAATACAATGAGCAGTTCTTC. This encodes CASRTIGTKYNEQFF.

This chain links TRBV4-3 with TRBJ1-1; D uncertain. From germline, CDR1 is LGHNA and CDR2 YSLEER. The V gene lost 0 bases and the J gene lost 4 bases, with 12 bases spanning the gap. The CDR3 is 15 residues long. The CDR3 bases are TGCGCCAGCAGCCAAGATCGGGTAAAGGCCACTGAAGCTTTCTTT. This sequence encodes CASSQDRVKATEAFF.

The genes are TRBV9 and TRBJ2-2; D is uncertain. Germline V gene data show CDR1 as SGDLS and CDR2 as YYNGEE. The CDR3 sequence is 14 residues long. Trimming took 0 bases from V and 3 from J, leaving 6 bases between them. The CDR3: CASSVASDTGELFF. In DNA form, the CDR3 reads TGTGCCAGCAGCGTAGCTTCGGACACCGGGGAGCTGTTTTTT.

This clone was found a few times. The gene calls are TRBV19 and TRBJ2-6; the match to TRBD1 covers 7 bases. V lost 9 bases, J lost 4 bases, and 6 bases stayed unmatched. CDR1 is LNHDA, CDR2 SQIVND, per germline (reference sequence). There are 14 residues in the CDR3. CDR3 sequence reads: CASPTGPGANVLTF. The CDR3 region has the DNA TGTGCCAGCCCGACAGGGCCGGGGGCCAACGTCCTGACTTTC.

The sample holds one count of this clone. CDR3 in DNA: TGTGCCAGTAGTATTCGGCAAGAGACCCAGTACTTC. Residues: CASSIRQETQYF. The rearrangement links TRBV19 to TRBJ2-5; D call uncertain. The CDR3 has 12 amino acids. The V and J ends lost 3 bases and 2 bases respectively, with 4 bases between them. CDR1 LNHDA and CDR2 SQIVND come from the germline V gene (reference sequence).

The CDR3 DNA follows: TGCAGCGTTGAATACCAGGGGGCGCGGGGCTACACCTTC. Its protein product is CSVEYQGARGYTF. The V call is TRBV29-1, the J call TRBJ1-2, with 8 bases identical to TRBD1. V was clipped by 2 bases and J by 8 bases; unmatched bases: 7. The length of the CDR3 is 13 residues. From germline, CDR1 is SQVTM and CDR2 ANQGSEA. Full variable domain (rest looked up from reference TRBV29-1 and TRBJ1-2): SAVISQKPSRDICQRGTSLTIQCQVDSQVTMMFWYRQQPGQSLTLIATANQGSEATYESGFVIDKFPISRPNLTFSTLTVSNMSPEDSSIYLCSVEYQGARGYTFGSGTRLTVV.

The V gene is TRBV7-9, the J gene TRBJ1-5; maybe TRBD1 (5 bases). Trimming pared 3 bases from V and 3 bases from J, leaving 15 bases between. The CDR3 totals 16 residues. CDR1 is SEHNR, CDR2 FQNEAQ, per germline (reference sequence). The CDR3 nucleotides read TGTGCCAGCAGCTTGGGGGGTGCGGGGTCCAATCAGCCCCAGCATTTT. This translates into CASSLGGAGSNQPQHF. The full variable domain, its missing parts supplied by reference TRBV7-9 and TRBJ1-5, is DTGVSQNPRHKITKRGQNVTFRCDPISEHNRLYWYRQTLGQGPEFLTYFQNEAQLEKSRLLSDRFSAERPKGSFSTLEIQRTEQGDSAMYLCASSLGGAGSNQPQHFGDGTRLSIL.

The chain uses TRBV7-9 and TRBJ1-1; tentative D call: TRBD1 (5 bases). Germline V gene sequence: CDR1 SEHNR, CDR2 FQNEAQ (reference sequence). The germline V and J ends were trimmed by 10 bases and 6 bases, with 15 bases remaining between them. This CDR3 has 12 amino acids. The CDR3 here is CAISRTPSEAFF. In nucleotides, the CDR3 is TGTGCCATTTCGCGGACACCCTCTGAAGCTTTCTTT.

V usage is TRBV19 and J usage is TRBJ2-1, with D possibly matching TRBD2 (5 bases). Germline CDR1 reads LNHDA; CDR2 reads SQIVND (reference sequence). CDR3 length: 13 residues. V was shortened by 3 bases and J by 9 bases, with 12 bases between the two germline ends. Written as DNA, the CDR3 is TGTGCCAGTAGTATCGAACGGGATGGTGAGCAGTTCTTC. Translating gives CASSIERDGEQFF.